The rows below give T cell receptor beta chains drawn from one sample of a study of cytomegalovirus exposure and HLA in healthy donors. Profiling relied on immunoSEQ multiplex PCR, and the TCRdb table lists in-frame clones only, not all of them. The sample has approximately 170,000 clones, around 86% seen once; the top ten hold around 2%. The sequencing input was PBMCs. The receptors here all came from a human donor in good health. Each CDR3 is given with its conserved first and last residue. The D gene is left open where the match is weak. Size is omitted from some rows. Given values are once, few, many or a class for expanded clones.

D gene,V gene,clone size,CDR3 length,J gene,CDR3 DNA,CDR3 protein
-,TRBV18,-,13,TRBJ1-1,TGTGCCAGCTCACCTCTCAGGGCCACTGAAGCTTTCTTT,CASSPLRATEAFF
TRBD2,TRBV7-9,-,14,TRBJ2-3,TGTTCCAGCAGCTTAGCGGGGGGGCCAGATACGCAGTATTTT,CSSSLAGGPDTQYF
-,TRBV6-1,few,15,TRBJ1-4,TGTGCCAGCAGTGGCAGGGGAGACGAGCGGGAAAAACTGTTTTTT,CASSGRGDEREKLFF
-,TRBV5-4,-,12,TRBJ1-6,TGTGCCAGCAGCCATCAGGATTCACCCCTCCACTTT,CASSHQDSPLHF
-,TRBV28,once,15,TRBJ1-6,TGTGCCAGCAGTTCGAGGACTGGCCCCGGGTCACCCCTCCACTTT,CASSSRTGPGSPLHF
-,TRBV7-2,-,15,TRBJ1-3,TGTGCCAGCACCCCTTCGCCGAGCTCTGGAAACACCATATATTTT,CASTPSPSSGNTIYF
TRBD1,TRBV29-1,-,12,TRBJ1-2,TGCAGCGTTGTCCAGGGGGATAATGGCTACACCTTC,CSVVQGDNGYTF
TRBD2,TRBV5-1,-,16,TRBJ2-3,TGCGCCAGCAGCTTGGGTTCGAGCGGGGGCACAGATACGCAGTATTTT,CASSLGSSGGTDTQYF
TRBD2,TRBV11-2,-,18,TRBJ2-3,TGTGCCAGCAGCTTAGCCCTAACGCGGGGGGCTTCCACAGATACGCAGTATTTT,CASSLALTRGASTDTQYF
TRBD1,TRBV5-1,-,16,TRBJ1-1,TGCGCCAGCAGCCGCACTGGGACAGGGCTGAACACTGAAGCTTTCTTT,CASSRTGTGLNTEAFF
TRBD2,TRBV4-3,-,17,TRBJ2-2,TGCGCCAGCAGTCTCAGCCCCACTAGCGGGAACACCGGGGAGCTGTTTTTT,CASSLSPTSGNTGELFF
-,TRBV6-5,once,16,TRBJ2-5,TGTGCCAGCAGTTACTCGATTCATGGCTTGCAAGAGACCCAGTACTTC,CASSYSIHGLQETQYF
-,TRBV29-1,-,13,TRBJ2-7,TGCAGCGTTGAGGTCCAAGGGGCCTACGAGCAGTACTTC,CSVEVQGAYEQYF
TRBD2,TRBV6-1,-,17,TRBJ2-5,TGTGCCAGCAGTGATCGGCTAGCGGGGGGCTCGAAAGAGGCCCAGTACTTC,CASSDRLAGGSKEAQYF
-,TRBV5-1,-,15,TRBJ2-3,TGCGCCAGCAGCGCCGGAGTGGTTAACACAGATACGCAGTATTTT,CASSAGVVNTDTQYF
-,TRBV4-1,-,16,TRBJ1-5,TGCGCCAGCAGCCAAAATTGGGGCAGGGAGGGGCGGCCCCAGCATTTT,CASSQNWGREGRPQHF
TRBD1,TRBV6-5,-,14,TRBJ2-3,TGTGCCAGCAGCCGACAGGGTCGAAGAGATACGCAGTATTTT,CASSRQGRRDTQYF
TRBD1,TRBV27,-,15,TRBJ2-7,TGTGCCAGCAGCCTGAAGCCGGGACAGGGTTACGAGCAGTACTTC,CASSLKPGQGYEQYF
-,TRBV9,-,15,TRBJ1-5,TGTGCCAGCAGCGCAAACAGTTATAGCAATCAGCCCCAGCATTTT,CASSANSYSNQPQHF
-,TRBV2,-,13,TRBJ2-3,TGTGCCAGCAGTGGCGGGAGCACAGATACGCAGTATTTT,CASSGGSTDTQYF
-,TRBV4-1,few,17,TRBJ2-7,TGCGCCAGCAGCCAAGGAACGCGCGCCGGGTCTATGGACGAGCAGTACTTC,CASSQGTRAGSMDEQYF
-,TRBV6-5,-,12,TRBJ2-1,TGTGCCAGCAGTCCCCGGTACAATGAGCAGTTCTTC,CASSPRYNEQFF
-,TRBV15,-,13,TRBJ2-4,TGTGCCACCAGCAGAGATTTGGGCCAGCTTCCGTACTTC,CATSRDLGQLPYF
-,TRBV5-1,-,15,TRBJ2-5,TGCGCCAGCAGCTTAGGGGCAGCAAATCAAGAGACCCAGTACTTC,CASSLGAANQETQYF
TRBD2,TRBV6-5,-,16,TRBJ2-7,TGTGCCAGCAGTTACTCGTGGGGGGGAGGAAATTACGAGCAGTACTTC,CASSYSWGGGNYEQYF
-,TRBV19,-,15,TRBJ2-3,TGTGCCAGTAGCAAAGGAGGGGGGGCCATAGATACGCAGTATTTT,CASSKGGGAIDTQYF
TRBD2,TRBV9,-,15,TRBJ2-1,TGTGCCAGCAGCATCAGCGGGGGCCATCTGGATGAGCAGTTCTTC,CASSISGGHLDEQFF
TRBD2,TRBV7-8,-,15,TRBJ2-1,TGTGCCAGCAGCTCCGGACTAGCGGAATTAAATGAGCAGTTCTTC,CASSSGLAELNEQFF
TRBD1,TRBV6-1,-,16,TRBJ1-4,TGTGCCAGCAGTGCTTCGAGACAGGGTCCTAATGAAAAACTGTTTTTT,CASSASRQGPNEKLFF
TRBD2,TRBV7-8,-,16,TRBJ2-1,TGTGCCAGCAGCCCGATAGCGGGGGGGTTCTGGAATGAGCAGTTCTTC,CASSPIAGGFWNEQFF
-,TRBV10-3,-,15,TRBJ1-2,TGTGCCATCAGTGAGTCGACGGGATTAAACTATGGCTACACCTTC,CAISESTGLNYGYTF
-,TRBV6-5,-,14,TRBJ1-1,TGTGCCAGCAGAGCACAGGGTTTTTACACTGAAGCTTTCTTT,CASRAQGFYTEAFF
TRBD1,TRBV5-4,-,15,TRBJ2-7,TGTGCCAGCAGCTTTACAGGGGGCCTCTCTGTCGAGCAGTACTTC,CASSFTGGLSVEQYF